A single sample gave rise to the 20 T cell receptor beta chains below, sequenced in a study of T cell responses to AZD1222 COVID-19 vaccine. The table came from immunoSEQ multiplex PCR; TCRdb's copy has only in-frame clones and leaves some out. The sample carries 95,000 to 150,000 clones, around 89% recorded once. This specimen consisted of peripheral blood, obtained on day 0 of AZD1222 vaccination. These receptors were taken from an adult in good health.

This rearrangement joins TRBV28 to TRBJ2-5; tentatively, D is TRBD2 (6 bases). The V end was cut by 5 bases, the J end by 5 bases, with 24 bases between. CDR3 length equals 17 residues. The germline CDR1 and CDR2 sequences are MDHEN and SYDVKM. Written as DNA, the CDR3 is TGTGCCAGCAGTCCCCCCAAGGCGGGGCCTTCGTGGGAGACCCAGTACTTC. Its protein is CASSPPKAGPSWETQYF.

The V call is TRBV29-1, the J call TRBJ1-4; weak D call: TRBD1 (5 bases). The CDR3 loop spans 11 amino acids. Trimming pared 0 bases from V and 11 bases from J, leaving 7 bases between. Germline values: CDR1 SQVTM, CDR2 ANQGSEA. Here the CDR3 reads CSVEEGRKLFF. DNA of the CDR3: TGCAGCGTTGAAGAGGGACGGAAACTGTTTTTT.

This clone showed up just a few times. The rearrangement uses TRBV5-4 and TRBJ1-3, with D perhaps matching TRBD1 (6 bases). CDR3 length equals 16 residues. Germline lookup yields CDR1 SGHNT and CDR2 YYREEE (reference sequence). The V gene lost 4 bases and the J gene lost 1 base, with 15 bases spanning the gap. CDR3 region: CASSPAGGASGNTIYF. The CDR3 DNA follows: TGTGCCAGCAGCCCGGCCGGGGGCGCGTCTGGAAACACCATATATTTT.

The CDR3 DNA follows: TGTGCCAGTAGTGTCGGCCGGGACCTTAATTCACCCCTCCACTTT. As protein: CASSVGRDLNSPLHF. The chain carries TRBV19 and TRBJ1-6, with D tentatively TRBD1 (5 bases). The germline V gene encodes CDR1 LNHDA and CDR2 SQIVND (reference sequence). CDR3 length equals 15 residues. Trimming shortened V by 5 bases and J by 6 bases, and 14 bases separated the two germline ends.

The table lists this clone with a few counts. The chain joins TRBV9 to TRBJ1-1; D unclear. Germline CDR1 reads SGDLS; CDR2 reads YYNGEE. There are 14 residues in the CDR3. V lost 3 bases and J lost 1, with 10 bases in between. The CDR3 sequence is CASSAGLPNTEAFF. Written as DNA, the CDR3 is TGTGCCAGCAGCGCCGGACTTCCGAACACTGAAGCTTTCTTT.

In its sample, this clone was seen once. V and J are TRBV7-9 and TRBJ1-1; D is ambiguous. CDR3 length equals 13 residues. Germline CDR1 is SEHNR and CDR2 is FQNEAQ (reference sequence). Trimming cost V 3 bases and J 0 bases, with 5 bases left between them. The CDR3 coding sequence is TGTGCCAGCAGCTTCAAGATGAACACTGAAGCTTTCTTT. It codes for CASSFKMNTEAFF.

The CDR3 sequence: CASSQEERTNTIYF. CDR3 in DNA: TGTGCCAGCAGCCAAGAGGAGAGGACGAACACCATATATTTT. The genes are TRBV3-1 (or the pseudogene TRBV3-2) and TRBJ1-3; D not certain. Germline loops: CDR1 LGHDT, CDR2 YNNKEL (reference sequence). The ends were cut back, 0 bases at V and 7 bases at J, with 10 bases in the middle. This CDR3 is 14 amino acids long.

This clone was seen only once. The J gene is TRBJ1-1, the V gene TRBV28; D call uncertain. The V and J ends lost 2 bases and 6 bases respectively, with 13 bases between them. The CDR3 contains 14 residues. Germline V gene sequence: CDR1 MDHEN, CDR2 SYDVKM. The chain's CDR3 is CASSLDPSHAEAFF. For the CDR3, the DNA is TGTGCCAGCAGTTTAGACCCCTCTCACGCTGAAGCTTTCTTT.

The rearrangement uses TRBV7-4 and TRBJ1-2; a possible D gene is TRBD1 (5 bases). Per germline, CDR1 SGHVT and CDR2 SQSDAQ. The CDR3 covers 15 residues. V lost 1 base to trimming and J lost 3 bases, with 12 bases between them. The CDR3 DNA follows: TGTGCCAGCAGCTTAGGAGGGACGTTCTACTATGGCTACACCTTC. This gives the protein CASSLGGTFYYGYTF.

The chain employs TRBV28 and TRBJ2-6; D unclear. Trimming took off 5 bases at V and 0 bases at J, with 8 bases between the two ends. Germline V gives CDR1 MDHEN, CDR2 SYDVKM. This CDR3 contains 15 residues. CDR3 sequence reads: CASSRASSGANVLTF. The CDR3 DNA is TGTGCCAGCAGTCGGGCCAGCTCTGGGGCCAACGTCCTGACTTTC. The whole variable domain, filled in from reference TRBV28 and TRBJ2-6, reads DVKVTQSSRYLVKRTGEKVFLECVQDMDHENMFWYRQDPGLGLRLIYFSYDVKMKEKGDIPEGYSVSREKKERFSLILESASTNQTSMYLCASSRASSGANVLTFGAGSRLTVL.

V gene TRBV6-6 combines with J gene TRBJ1-6; D uncertain. Germline CDR1 is MNHNY and CDR2 is SVGAGI (reference sequence). The CDR3 is 15 residues long. V was clipped by 2 bases and J by 8 bases, with 13 bases between them. The CDR3 loop reads CASSYLRDGDSPLHF. CDR3 sequence (DNA): TGTGCCAGCAGTTACCTTCGAGACGGGGATTCACCCCTCCACTTT.

The chain employs TRBV11-2 and TRBJ1-1, with D possibly matching TRBD1 (6 bases). CDR1 and CDR2 (germline): SGHAT, FQNNGV. V was trimmed by 3 bases and J by 7 bases, leaving 12 bases between them. The CDR3 runs 13 residues. In nucleotides, the CDR3 is TGTGCCAGCAGCTTTACAGGGCGGATTGAAGCTTTCTTT. Translated: CASSFTGRIEAFF.

The chain uses TRBV6-5 and TRBJ1-4; D might be TRBD1 (5 bases). This CDR3 has 15 amino acids. Looked up from germline, CDR1 is MNHEY and CDR2 is SVGAGI. The V end lost 6 bases, the J end lost 3 bases, and 14 bases lay between the germline ends. The CDR3: CASRKTGRPNEKLFF. CDR3 sequence (DNA): TGTGCCAGCAGAAAGACGGGGCGGCCTAATGAAAAACTGTTTTTT.

The chain is built from TRBV6-2 or TRBV6-3 and TRBJ2-3, with D perhaps matching TRBD1 (6 bases). The CDR3 spans 16 residues. CDR1 is MNHEY, CDR2 SVGEGT, per germline. The V gene lost 0 bases and the J gene lost 0 bases, with 10 bases spanning the gap. CDR3 region: CASSYSRGSSTDTQYF. For the CDR3, the DNA is TGTGCCAGCAGTTACTCAAGGGGGTCTAGCACAGATACGCAGTATTTT.

The gene calls are TRBV4-2 and TRBJ2-1, with 9 bases matching TRBD2. The length of the CDR3 is 18 residues. Trimming removed 0 bases from V and 7 bases from J; junction bases left unmatched: 13. Germline lookup yields CDR1 LGHNA and CDR2 YNFKEQ. The CDR3 DNA reads as TGTGCCAGCAGCCAAGATGATCAGCGGCTAGCGGGGCAGAATGAGCAGTTCTTC. Translating gives CASSQDDQRLAGQNEQFF.

J is TRBJ1-1 and V is TRBV12-3 or TRBV12-4, with D unresolved. V gave up 6 bases and J gave up 7 bases, with 15 bases separating them. The CDR3 runs to 13 residues. In DNA, the CDR3 is TGTGCCAGCAGGAAGTACAGCATAGTTGAAGCTTTCTTT. This codes for CASRKYSIVEAFF.

The genes are TRBV6-5 and TRBJ1-2; a possible D gene is TRBD1 (5 bases). The germline V gene has CDR1 MNHEY and CDR2 SVGAGI. The CDR3 is 14 residues long. Trimming pared 0 bases from V and 4 bases from J, leaving 9 bases between. CDR3 sequence (DNA): TGTGCCAGCAGTTACTCCCCAGGGCTCTATGGCTACACCTTC. This gives the protein CASSYSPGLYGYTF.

This clone has a single count. The chain couples TRBV5-4 to TRBJ1-4, with TRBD1 as a possible D gene (6 bases). Germline CDR1 is SGHNT and CDR2 is YYREEE (reference sequence). There are 18 residues in the CDR3. V was pared by 6 bases and J by 7 bases, with 28 bases between. The CDR3 reads CASTLRGLSAGAGEKLFF. Written as DNA, the CDR3 is TGTGCCAGCACCTTAAGGGGTTTATCAGCGGGGGCAGGTGAAAAACTGTTTTTT.

V gene TRBV7-2 combines with J gene TRBJ1-5, with D possibly TRBD1 on 5 matching bases. The CDR3 consists of 14 residues. V lost 4 bases, J lost 3 bases, and 10 bases lay in between. CDR1 and CDR2 from the germline V gene are SGHTA and FQGNSA. The DNA for the CDR3 is TGTGCCAGCAGCTCAGGGCGGAACAATCAGCCCCAGCATTTT. It is translated as CASSSGRNNQPQHF.

This chain uses TRBV29-1 with TRBJ2-2, with TRBD2 as a possible D gene (6 bases). CDR1 SQVTM and CDR2 ANQGSEA come from the germline V gene. With 4 bases removed from V and 0 bases from J, the gap between germline ends came to 18 bases. The CDR3 contains 17 residues. The CDR3, as DNA: TGCAGCGTTGCCGGCGGACTAACGTTCGCGAACACCGGGGAGCTGTTTTTT. This codes for CSVAGGLTFANTGELFF.